These 2 T cell receptor beta chains were sequenced from one sample in a study of follicular helper T cells after annual influenza vaccination. Produced via immunoSEQ multiplex PCR; TCRdb's table is partial and in-frame only. The table lists some 10,000 clones, roughly 85% of them singletons. Time point defined: 2014-2015 season, 7 days after vaccination. The source was CXCR5- memory CD4+ T cells sorted from blood, collected 7 days after influenza vaccination. The receptors were gathered from an adult who received the influenza vaccine.

The chain combines TRBV29-1 with TRBJ2-1; 9 positions match TRBD1. This CDR3 is 15 amino acids long. V was pared by 4 bases and J by 9 bases, with 13 bases of the junction left unmatched. The V gene's germline CDR1 is SQVTM and CDR2 ANQGSEA. DNA for the CDR3: TGCAGCGTTGGGAGGGGAACAGGGGGCCTAGGTGAGCAGTTCTTC. It translates to CSVGRGTGGLGEQFF.

This clone has a handful of counts. The chain uses TRBV25-1 and TRBJ1-2, with D possibly TRBD1 on 6 matching bases. V was cut by 2 bases and J by 4 bases, with 8 bases left in between. The CDR3 covers 13 residues. Germline-derived CDR1 and CDR2 are MGHDK and SYGVNS. CDR3 sequence reads: CASSEQGTYGYTF. In DNA, the CDR3 is TGTGCCAGCAGTGAACAGGGGACCTATGGCTACACCTTC.